Listed below are T cell receptor beta chains from one sample, sequenced in a study of blood T cell repertoires in COVID-19. The data were produced by immunoSEQ multiplex PCR, yet TCRdb's version contains in-frame clones alone and is incomplete. This sample has 120,000 or so clones, with roughly 78% found just once. Sequencing input: peripheral blood. These receptors all come from a man aged 60 to 69 with active or convalescent COVID-19. Both conserved end residues are part of each CDR3. The D gene is left open where the match is weak. Only some rows state a clone size, as once, few, many or a class for expanded clones.

- | TRBJ2-5 | TRBV3-1/TRBV3-2 | - | CASSQGHRIPETQYF | TGTGCCAGCAGCCAAGGGCACAGGATCCCAGAGACCCAGTACTTC
TRBD2 | TRBJ2-1 | TRBV4-3 | - | CASSQDRRTSGLSYNEQFF | TGCGCCAGCAGCCAAGATCGAAGGACTAGCGGCCTCTCCTACAATGAGCAGTTCTTC
TRBD1 | TRBJ2-3 | TRBV5-4 | - | CASSFGTGAIWGDTQYF | TGTGCCAGCAGCTTTGGGACAGGGGCCATCTGGGGGGATACGCAGTATTTT
- | TRBJ2-2 | TRBV29-1 | - | CSVEGPAGELFF | TGCAGCGTGGAGGGCCCCGCCGGGGAGCTGTTTTTT
- | TRBJ1-2 | TRBV24-1 | - | CATSDSLREQYGYTF | TGTGCCACCAGTGATTCCCTGAGGGAGCAATATGGCTACACCTTC
TRBD2 | TRBJ2-7 | TRBV18 | - | CASSPSQTSGSEQYF | TGTGCCAGCTCACCTTCCCAGACTAGCGGGAGTGAGCAGTACTTC
- | TRBJ2-2 | TRBV4-2 | - | CASSQERRWTGPEGNGELFF | TGTGCCAGCAGCCAAGAAAGAAGGTGGACGGGTCCAGAGGGTAACGGGGAGCTGTTTTTT
- | TRBJ1-2 | TRBV29-1 | - | CSVRDIQWRTF | TGCAGCGTCCGGGACATTCAGTGGAGGACCTTC
- | TRBJ1-3 | TRBV9 | - | CASSVVKNTIYF | TGTGCCAGCAGCGTAGTTAAAAACACCATATATTTT
TRBD2 | TRBJ2-5 | TRBV15 | - | CATRGGTSGRVGQETQYF | TGTGCCACAAGAGGGGGGACTAGCGGGAGAGTGGGGCAAGAGACCCAGTACTTC
TRBD1 | TRBJ1-2 | TRBV28 | - | CASSLFGTASNYGYTF | TGTGCCAGCAGTTTATTTGGGACAGCATCTAACTATGGCTACACCTTC
- | TRBJ2-7 | TRBV6-6 | once | CASSLEGRGEQYF | TGTGCCAGCAGTTTAGAAGGGAGAGGCGAGCAGTACTTC